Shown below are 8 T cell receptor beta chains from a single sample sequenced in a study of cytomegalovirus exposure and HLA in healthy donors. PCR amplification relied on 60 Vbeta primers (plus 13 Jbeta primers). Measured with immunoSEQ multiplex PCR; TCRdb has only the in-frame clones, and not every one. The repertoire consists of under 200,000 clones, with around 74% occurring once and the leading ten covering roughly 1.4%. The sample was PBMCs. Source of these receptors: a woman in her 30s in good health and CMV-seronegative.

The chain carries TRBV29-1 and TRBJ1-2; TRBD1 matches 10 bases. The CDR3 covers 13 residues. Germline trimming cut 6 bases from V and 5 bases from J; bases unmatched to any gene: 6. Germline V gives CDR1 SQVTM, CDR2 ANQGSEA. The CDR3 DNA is TGCAGCGTGGGGGGACAGGGGCCGTATGGCTACACCTTC. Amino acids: CSVGGQGPYGYTF.

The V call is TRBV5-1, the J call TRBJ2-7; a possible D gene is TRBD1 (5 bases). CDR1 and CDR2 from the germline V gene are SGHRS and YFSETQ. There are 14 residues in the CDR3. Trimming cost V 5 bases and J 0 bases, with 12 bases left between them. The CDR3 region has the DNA TGCGCCAGCAGTTCTGACAGTAGCTCCTACGAGCAGTACTTC. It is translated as CASSSDSSSYEQYF.

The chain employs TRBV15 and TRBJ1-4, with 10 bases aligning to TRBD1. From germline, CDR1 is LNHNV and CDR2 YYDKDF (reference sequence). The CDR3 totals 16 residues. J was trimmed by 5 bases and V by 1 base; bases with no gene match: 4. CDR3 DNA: TGTGCCACCAGCAGAGGGAGGACAGGGGGAAATGAAAAACTGTTTTTT. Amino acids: CATSRGRTGGNEKLFF. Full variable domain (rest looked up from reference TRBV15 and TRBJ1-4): DAMVIQNPRYQVTQFGKPVTLSCSQTLNHNVMYWYQQKSSQAPKLLFHYYDKDFNNEADTPDNFQSRRPNTSFCFLDIRSPGLGDTAMYLCATSRGRTGGNEKLFFGSGTQLSVL.

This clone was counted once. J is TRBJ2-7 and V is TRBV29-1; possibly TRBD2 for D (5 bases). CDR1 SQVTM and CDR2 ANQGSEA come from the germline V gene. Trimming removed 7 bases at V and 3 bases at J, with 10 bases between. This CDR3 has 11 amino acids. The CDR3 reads CSAVGNYEQYF. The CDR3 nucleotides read TGCAGCGCCGTCGGGAACTACGAGCAGTACTTC.

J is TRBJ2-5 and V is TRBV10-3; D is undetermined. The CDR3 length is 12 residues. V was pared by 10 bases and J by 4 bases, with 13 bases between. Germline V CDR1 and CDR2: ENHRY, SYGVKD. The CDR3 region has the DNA TGTGCCACTGCCTCCCCCGGAGAGACCCAGTACTTC. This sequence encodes CATASPGETQYF.

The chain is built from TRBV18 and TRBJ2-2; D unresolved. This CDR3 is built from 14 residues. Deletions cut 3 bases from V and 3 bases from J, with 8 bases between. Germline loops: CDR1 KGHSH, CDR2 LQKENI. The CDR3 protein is CASSPGSYTGELFF. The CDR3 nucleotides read TGTGCCAGCTCACCTGGCAGTTACACCGGGGAGCTGTTTTTT.

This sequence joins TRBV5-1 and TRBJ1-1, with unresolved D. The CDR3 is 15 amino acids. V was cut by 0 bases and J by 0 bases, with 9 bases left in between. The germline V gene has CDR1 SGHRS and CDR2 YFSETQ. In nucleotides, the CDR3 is TGCGCCAGCAGCTTGGTAGCGCATCTGAACACTGAAGCTTTCTTT. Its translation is CASSLVAHLNTEAFF.

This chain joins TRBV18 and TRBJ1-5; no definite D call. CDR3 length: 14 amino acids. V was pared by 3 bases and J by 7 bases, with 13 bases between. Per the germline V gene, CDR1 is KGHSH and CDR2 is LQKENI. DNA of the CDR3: TGTGCCAGCTCACCTATGGCACAAATACAGCCCCAGCATTTT. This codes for CASSPMAQIQPQHF.